The clone carrying this T cell receptor beta chain occurred many times. The Seattle patients joined while their infection was active and were tracked longitudinally afterward. Authors' data handling: Amplification from reference gene primers served as the basis for estimated nucleated cell counts. This table comes from immunoSEQ multiplex PCR, and its TCRdb copy is limited to in-frame clones, with some not included. D and trimming were read from the DNA, whereas the V and J calls and clone size are those reported in that table. The sample shows some 70,000 clones, roughly 72% of them seen only once. The data were taken from a study of blood T cell repertoires in COVID-19. Study summary: Material from acute and convalescent COVID-19 was sourced from the United States, Italy and Spain.

The length of the CDR3 is 14 residues. Germline assignment: CDR1 SGHRS and CDR2 YFSETQ. V lost 1 base and J lost 6; bases outside the gene matches: 3. The sequence was collected from a man between 60 and 70 years old with COVID-19, enrolled during active disease. J is TRBJ1-2 and V is TRBV5-1; TRBD1 agrees at 10 bases. What was sequenced was peripheral blood. The CDR3 loop is CASSLLGQGDGYTF. The CDR3 DNA is TGCGCCAGCAGCTTGTTAGGACAGGGGGATGGCTACACCTTC.